Listed below are T cell receptor beta chains from one sample, sequenced in a study of blood T cell repertoires in COVID-19. Produced via immunoSEQ multiplex PCR; TCRdb's table is partial and in-frame only. Of 200,000 to 300,000 clones listed, roughly 86% are singletons. The sequenced sample consisted of PBMCs or T cells enriched from blood (not recorded which). These receptors all come from a woman aged 18-30 years who had recovered from COVID-19. CDR3s include the opening cysteine and the closing phenylalanine or tryptophan. The order of the fields is clone size, J gene, D gene, V gene, CDR3 DNA, CDR3 protein. The D gene is left open where the match is weak. Rows give clone size only sometimes, using once, few, many, or a class for an expanded clone.

NA | TRBJ2-7 | NA | TRBV5-1 | TGCGCCAGCAGCCCGGACGGGGCGCGGGACCCTACCTACGAGCAGTACTTC | CASSPDGARDPTYEQYF
once | TRBJ2-7 | TRBD2 | TRBV3-1/TRBV3-2 | TGTGCCAGCAGCCCCGGGACTAGCGGGATGGAGTACTTC | CASSPGTSGMEYF
once | TRBJ2-6 | NA | TRBV14 | TGTGCCAGCAGCCACAGAGGGCTGGCTGGGGCCAACGTCCTGACTTTC | CASSHRGLAGANVLTF
NA | TRBJ1-2 | TRBD1 | TRBV2 | TGTGCCAGCAGTACTCCGCGGGAGGACAGGGGAATTTATGGCTACACCTTC | CASSTPREDRGIYGYTF
NA | TRBJ1-1 | NA | TRBV2 | TGTGCCAGCAGTGCGGGGAGGGAATATGGAAAAGCTTTCTTT | CASSAGREYGKAFF
NA | TRBJ1-1 | TRBD1 | TRBV11-3 | TGTGCCAGCAAAGGACAGGGGGACACTGAAGCTTTCTTT | CASKGQGDTEAFF
once | TRBJ2-3 | TRBD1 | TRBV9 | TGTGCCAGCAGCGGTGAGGGACAGGTCTTGGCGACAGATACGCAGTATTTT | CASSGEGQVLATDTQYF
NA | TRBJ1-5 | TRBD1 | TRBV5-8 | TGTGCCAGCAGCTTGCTCGGGACAGATAATCAGCCCCAGCATTTT | CASSLLGTDNQPQHF
once | TRBJ1-6 | TRBD1 | TRBV6-4 | TGTGCCAGCAGCCGGGACAGCGTTAATTCACCCCTCCACTTT | CASSRDSVNSPLHF
NA | TRBJ2-7 | TRBD2 | TRBV7-9 | TGTGCCAGCAGCGGCACCGGGACTAGCGGGAGATACATGGTGTACGAGCAGTACTTC | CASSGTGTSGRYMVYEQYF
NA | TRBJ2-2 | TRBD1 | TRBV5-1 | TGCGCCAGCAGCTTTACAGGGGGCATCGGGGAGCTGTTTTTT | CASSFTGGIGELFF
NA | TRBJ2-1 | TRBD2 | TRBV29-1 | TGCAGCTGTAAACTAGCGGGAGCATACAATGAGCAGTTCTTC | CSCKLAGAYNEQFF
once | TRBJ2-3 | TRBD1 | TRBV29-1 | TGCAGCGTTGAAACAGGGGGATACACAGATACGCAGTATTTT | CSVETGGYTDTQYF
NA | TRBJ2-7 | NA | TRBV4-1 | TGCGCCAGCAGCCAATCGGACAGCTATTCCTACGAGCAGTACTTC | CASSQSDSYSYEQYF
NA | TRBJ2-1 | TRBD2 | TRBV29-1 | TGCAGCGTTGAATCCGGCTGGGGGAGGGCCTGGGATGAGCAGTTCTTC | CSVESGWGRAWDEQFF
NA | TRBJ1-6 | TRBD1 | TRBV6-6 | TGTGCCAGCGGTTCCAGACAGGGAATTAATTCACCCCTCCACTTT | CASGSRQGINSPLHF
NA | TRBJ2-7 | TRBD2 | TRBV5-1 | TGCGCCAGCACCCCACATAAGAGCGGGGACTTCTACGAGCAGTACTTC | CASTPHKSGDFYEQYF
NA | TRBJ2-3 | TRBD2 | TRBV30 | TGTGCCTGGAGCGAACAGACCGGGGCGGGGGGGAGCACAGATACGCAGTATTTT | CAWSEQTGAGGSTDTQYF
NA | TRBJ2-7 | TRBD1 | TRBV19 | TGTGCCAGTAGTATAGATCGGGACAGGACAGTCGAGCAGTACTTC | CASSIDRDRTVEQYF
NA | TRBJ2-7 | TRBD2 | TRBV28 | TGTGCCAGCAGTTTATGGGCTAGCGGCTCCTACGAGCAGTACTTC | CASSLWASGSYEQYF
NA | TRBJ1-1 | NA | TRBV11-3 | TGTGCCAGCAGCTTAAGGGCAGGGCTCAAGGCTTTCTTT | CASSLRAGLKAFF
NA | TRBJ2-1 | NA | TRBV4-2 | TGTGCCAGCAGCCAAGCATCCGCGGCGTCCTACAATGAGCAGTTCTTC | CASSQASAASYNEQFF
NA | TRBJ2-1 | NA | TRBV2 | TGTGCCAGCAGTGAAGCGGACATCGTTATTGAGCAGTTCTTC | CASSEADIVIEQFF
NA | TRBJ1-6 | NA | TRBV27 | TGTGCCAGCAGTTTACAGGGGAGGGCCTATAATTCACCCCTCCACTTT | CASSLQGRAYNSPLHF
NA | TRBJ2-3 | NA | TRBV7-9 | TGTGCCAGCAGCAGCTACACAGATACGCAGTATTTT | CASSSYTDTQYF
NA | TRBJ2-1 | TRBD2 | TRBV28 | TGTGCCAGCAGCCCGGGACTAGCTTACAATGAGCAGTTCTTC | CASSPGLAYNEQFF
NA | TRBJ1-1 | NA | TRBV28 | TGTGCCAGCCATTTCTCGGGGTCGGGCATGAACACTGAAGCTTTCTTT | CASHFSGSGMNTEAFF
once | TRBJ2-1 | TRBD2 | TRBV2 | TGTGCCACCGAAAAACCGACTAGCGGGAGCTCCTACAATGAGCAGTTCTTC | CATEKPTSGSSYNEQFF
NA | TRBJ1-2 | TRBD1 | TRBV12-3/TRBV12-4 | TGTGCCAGCAGCGAGACAGGGACTGGCTACACCTTC | CASSETGTGYTF
NA | TRBJ2-3 | TRBD2 | TRBV7-2 | TGTGCCAGCAGCTTCAGGACCCGGACTAGCGGGGCTAGCACAGATACGCAGTATTTT | CASSFRTRTSGASTDTQYF
NA | TRBJ1-1 | TRBD1 | TRBV25-1 | TGTGCCAGCACTCCGGCAGGGGGCGTGGGCACTGAAGCTTTCTTT | CASTPAGGVGTEAFF
NA | TRBJ1-1 | NA | TRBV5-1 | TGCGCCAGCAGCTTGGATATGAACACTGAAGCTTTCTTT | CASSLDMNTEAFF
NA | TRBJ2-7 | TRBD2 | TRBV7-2 | TGTGCCAGCACAAACCCGGGACTAGCGGGGGGGCCGCTCTACGAGCAGTACTTC | CASTNPGLAGGPLYEQYF
NA | TRBJ2-5 | NA | TRBV12-3/TRBV12-4 | TGTGCCAGCAGTCTGCAACAGAAGACCCAGTACTTC | CASSLQQKTQYF
NA | TRBJ1-2 | NA | TRBV29-1 | TGCAGCGTTGAAACAGGCGACTATGGCTACACCTTC | CSVETGDYGYTF
NA | TRBJ1-5 | NA | TRBV5-4 | TGTGCCAGCAGCTTGGACAGCTCCAATCAGCCCCAGCATTTT | CASSLDSSNQPQHF
once | TRBJ1-4 | TRBD1 | TRBV6-2/TRBV6-3 | TGTGCCAGCAGCTTCCCGGGACAGAATGAAAAACTGTTTTTT | CASSFPGQNEKLFF
NA | TRBJ1-2 | TRBD1 | TRBV29-1 | TGCAGCGCATCGACAGGGGTGGACTATGGCTACACCTTC | CSASTGVDYGYTF
NA | TRBJ2-5 | TRBD2 | TRBV28 | TGTGCCAGCAGTTGGGGGACTAGCGGCGCTGGGACCCAGTACTTC | CASSWGTSGAGTQYF
NA | TRBJ1-4 | NA | TRBV5-8 | TGTGCCAGCAGCTTGACTGGCAGGGGAGCAACTAATGAAAAACTGTTTTTT | CASSLTGRGATNEKLFF
NA | TRBJ1-5 | NA | TRBV27 | TGTGCCAGCAGTCCGATCGGGGGCAATCAGCCCCAGCATTTT | CASSPIGGNQPQHF
NA | TRBJ1-2 | TRBD1 | TRBV7-8 | TGTGCCAGCAGCCTAGGACAGGGATTAGGCTATGGCTACACCTTC | CASSLGQGLGYGYTF
NA | TRBJ1-1 | TRBD1 | TRBV9 | TGTGCCAGCAGCCTTCGGGACAGGGAGGGTCAAGCTTTCTTT | CASSLRDREGQAFF
NA | TRBJ2-4 | TRBD1 | TRBV5-4 | TGTGCCAGCAGCTCACAGGGGGCGACCAAAAACATTCAGTACTTC | CASSSQGATKNIQYF
NA | TRBJ2-3 | NA | TRBV3-1/TRBV3-2 | TGTGCCAGCAGCCAAGATACGGGGTCCTCCCCAGATACGCAGTATTTT | CASSQDTGSSPDTQYF
NA | TRBJ2-3 | TRBD1 | TRBV28 | TGTGCCCACACTATCCCGGGACAGGGAGGCCCTCCTATATTT | CAHTIPGQGGPPIF
few | TRBJ1-1 | NA | TRBV7-2 | TGTGCCAGCAGCTTAACAGGGAACACTGAAGCTTTCTTT | CASSLTGNTEAFF
NA | TRBJ2-2 | NA | TRBV9 | TGTGCCAGCAGCGTACAGAGACAGATGAACACCGGGGAGCTGTTTTTT | CASSVQRQMNTGELFF
NA | TRBJ2-1 | NA | TRBV5-1 | TGCGCCAGCAGCTTGGATGTGCGTTGGAGCTCCTACAATGAGCAGTTCTTC | CASSLDVRWSSYNEQFF
once | TRBJ2-7 | NA | TRBV6-5 | TGTGCCAGCGGAGGGACAGTGATCTACGAGCAGTACTTC | CASGGTVIYEQYF
NA | TRBJ2-7 | NA | TRBV11-2 | TGTGCCAGCAGCTTAGACCAGGGAGGAAGGGAGCAGTACTTC | CASSLDQGGREQYF
few | TRBJ2-7 | TRBD1 | TRBV11-3 | TGTGCCAGCAGCTCCAGACAGGGGCCCTACGAGCAGTACTTC | CASSSRQGPYEQYF